This T cell receptor (beta chain) derives from a study of response to subunit inactivated influenza vaccine. The study, taken as a whole, reports: Few additional T cells are recruited per seasonal influenza vaccination, authors suggested.

The CDR3 spans 17 residues. The germline V gene has CDR1 SEHNR and CDR2 FQNEAQ (reference sequence). The V end was cut by 1 base, the J end by 0 bases, with 13 bases between. With respect to this clonotype: No antigen is known for it.

TCRdb passed the RT-PCR reads through MiXCR, listing each CDR3 protein once. The data show approximately 500,000 distinct CDR3 sequences, 10% to 15% seen once. Sequences were derived from PBMCs from blood, sampled around seven weeks after vaccination. This sequence was found in a man aged 50 to 60 who received an inactivated influenza vaccine. This sequence joins TRBV7-9 and TRBJ1-3; D unclear. CDR3 sequence reads: CASSLGGGKSSGNTIYF. For the CDR3, the DNA is TGTGCCAGCAGCTTAGGAGGCGGGAAAAGCTCTGGAAACACCATATATTTT. The full variable domain, its missing parts supplied by reference TRBV7-9 and TRBJ1-3, is DTGVSQNPRHKITKRGQNVTFRCDPISEHNRLYWYRQTLGQGPEFLTYFQNEAQLEKSRLLSDRFSAERPKGSFSTLEIQRTEQGDSAMYLCASSLGGGKSSGNTIYFGEGSWLTVV.